The source of this TCR beta chain is a study of blood T cell repertoires in COVID-19. Study information: Researchers got acute and convalescent COVID-19 samples from the United States, Italy and Spain. In each case, the material was cDNA or gDNA derived from T cells, B-cell-depleted T cells, or PBMCs.

Under the authors' procedure: Cell counts per sample came from amplifying reference gene primers. Produced via immunoSEQ multiplex PCR; TCRdb's table is partial and in-frame only. D and trimming were read from the DNA, whereas the V and J calls and clone size are those reported in that table. The sample has 90,000 to 100,000 clones; approximately 90% are singletons. Trimming took 5 bases from V and 6 from J, leaving 17 bases between them. CDR1 and CDR2 (germline): SEHNR, FQNEAQ (reference sequence). The CDR3 length is 14 residues. The rearrangement links TRBV7-9 to TRBJ2-7, with D perhaps TRBD2 (5 bases). The source is a man between 65 and 85 years old with acute or convalescent COVID-19. Specimen: peripheral blood. The CDR3 DNA reads as TGTGCCAGCAGCCAAGAGGGCCGTACGTCCGAGCAGTACGTC. Protein product: CASSQEGRTSEQYV.